These 4 T cell receptor beta chains were all obtained from the same sample, sequenced in a study of T cell repertoires in cytomegalovirus infection. TCRdb itself ran the reads through MiXCR, one entry per CDR3 protein. The table includes under 600,000 distinct CDR3 sequences, about 15% detected once. Sequences were obtained from CD8+ T cells from PBMCs. The receptors were sampled from a human donor in good health (CMV status not recorded). Some clones in this sample may be carry-over from other donors' samples.

The chain employs TRBV27 and TRBJ1-1, with D unresolved. Trimming cost V 3 bases and J 0 bases, with 8 bases left between them. Germline V gene data show CDR1 as MNHEY and CDR2 as SMNVEV (reference sequence). The length of the CDR3 is 14 residues. This CDR3 reads CASSFKDLNTEAFF. The CDR3, as DNA: TGTGCCAGCAGTTTCAAGGATTTGAACACTGAAGCTTTCTTT.

This clonotype was seen repeatedly, ten times or more. V and J are TRBV12-3 or TRBV12-4 and TRBJ2-1; 7 bases match TRBD2. Trimming cost V 5 bases and J 5 bases; bases outside gene matches: 3. This CDR3 has 13 residues. The CDR3 DNA reads as TGTGCCAGCAGTCCCGGGGGGAACAATGAGCAGTTCTTC. Protein: CASSPGGNNEQFF.

This clonotype was counted a few times. The chain links TRBV4-2 to TRBJ2-1, with TRBD1 identical over 9 bases. V lost 4 bases, J lost 8 bases, and 9 bases stayed unmatched. CDR1 and CDR2 from the germline V gene are LGHNA and YNFKEQ. There are 15 residues in the CDR3. In DNA form, the CDR3 reads TGTGCCAGCAGCCCCACCCGGGACAGGGTCCATGAGCAGTTCTTC. It translates to CASSPTRDRVHEQFF.

CDR3 sequence: CASNRLAEPGTQYF. The CDR3 DNA sequence: TGTGCCAGCAATAGACTAGCGGAACCCGGGACCCAGTACTTC. This rearrangement joins TRBV28 to TRBJ2-5, with 9 positions matching TRBD2. Germline assignment: CDR1 MDHEN and CDR2 SYDVKM. The CDR3 consists of 14 residues. With 7 bases clipped from V and 7 bases from J, the junction kept 10 bases outside the gene matches.